A single sample gave rise to the 11 T cell receptor beta chains below, sequenced in a study of CD8+CD57+ T cells in acquired aplastic anemia. Whoever was chosen for sequencing had shown CD8+CD57+ cell expansion by flow cytometry. TCR beta VDJ combinations and CDR3 sequences were profiled from genomic DNA. TCRdb re-derived calls from the reads in MiXCR, one entry per CDR3 protein. This sample has under 350,000 distinct CDR3 sequences, with under 65% found just once. The sample consisted of sorted CD4+, CD8+, or CD8+CD57+ T cells (not recorded which) from PBMCs. Every receptor here comes from a human donor with aplastic anemia.

There are many counts of this clonotype. V gene TRBV5-1 combines with J gene TRBJ2-1; D possibly matches TRBD1 or TRBD2 (5 bases each). V dropped 4 bases and J dropped 7 bases, with 18 bases sitting between them. The length of the CDR3 is 15 residues. Germline CDR1 reads SGHRS; CDR2 reads YFSETQ. This chain's CDR3 is CASSEGVGVRNEQFF. The DNA for the CDR3 is TGCGCCAGCAGCGAAGGGGTGGGAGTAAGAAATGAGCAGTTCTTC.

This chain connects TRBV7-3 to TRBJ1-1, with TRBD1 identical over 7 bases. Germline V gene sequence: CDR1 SGHTA, CDR2 FQGTGA. The V gene end was trimmed by 5 bases and the J gene end by 6 bases; junction bases not matched to a gene: 9. The CDR3 loop spans 14 amino acids. The CDR3 protein is CASSRDRAFAEAFF. The CDR3, as DNA: TGTGCCAGCAGCCGAGACAGGGCGTTCGCTGAAGCTTTCTTT.

This rearrangement joins TRBV10-2 to TRBJ1-3, with 9 bases identical to TRBD1. The trim removed 3 bases at V and 1 base at J, leaving 4 bases unmatched. The CDR3 covers 16 residues. CDR1 and CDR2 (germline): WSHSY, SAAADI. Here the CDR3 reads CASSEGTGLSGNTIYF. The DNA of the CDR3 is TGCGCCAGCAGTGAAGGGACAGGGTTATCTGGAAACACCATATATTTT.

With regard to this clonotype: One end of the junction varies from germline; a read error may be responsible. The genes are TRBV7-8 and TRBJ2-7; 10 bases align to TRBD2. This CDR3 is built from 19 residues. Germline CDR1 SGHVS, CDR2 FQNEAQ. The CDR3 protein is CASSQGGLAEYSSAYEQYF. For the CDR3, the DNA is TGCGCCAGCAGCCAAGGTGGACTAGCGGAGTACTCCTCGGCTTACGAGCAGTACTTC. Using reference TRBV7-8 and TRBJ2-7 for the parts outside the CDR3, the full variable domain is GAGVSQSPRYKVAKRGQDVALRCDPISGHVSLFWYQQALGQGPEFLTYFQNEAQLDKSGLPSDRFFAERPEGSVSTLKIQRTQQEDSAVYLCASSQGGLAEYSSAYEQYFGPGTRLTVT.

The chain joins TRBV10-3 to TRBJ2-5, with unresolved D. CDR1 is ENHRY and CDR2 is SYGVKD in the germline V gene. V dropped 3 bases and J dropped 2 bases, with 10 bases sitting between them. The CDR3 has 14 residues. The CDR3 bases are TGTGCCATCAGTGACTCCGCGAGTCAAGAGACCCAGTACTTC. Amino acids: CAISDSASQETQYF.

The gene calls are TRBV10-3 and TRBJ2-3, with 8 nucleotides matching TRBD2. Germline V lookup: CDR1 ENHRY, CDR2 SYGVKD. V trimming: 10 bases; J trimming: 1 base; junction bases outside the gene matches: 10. This CDR3 region has 15 residues. The CDR3 reads CASRSSGDRTDTQYF. The CDR3 bases are TGTGCCAGCAGGAGTAGCGGGGACCGCACAGATACGCAGTATTTT.

The chain has TRBV10-3 and TRBJ2-1, with 7 nucleotides matching TRBD2. The trim removed 4 bases at V and 5 bases at J, leaving 5 bases unmatched. The CDR3 is 14 amino acids. In germline, CDR1 is ENHRY, CDR2 SYGVKD. The CDR3 nucleotides read TGTGCCATCAGTGTACGACTAGCTGACAATGAGCAGTTCTTC. Amino acids: CAISVRLADNEQFF.

This clonotype appeared many times. The chain uses TRBV6-5 and TRBJ2-7, with 11 bases matching TRBD2. V lost 5 bases to trimming and J lost 3 bases; unmatched junction nucleotides: 6. CDR3 size: 15 residues. Germline V gene sequence: CDR1 MNHEY, CDR2 SVGAGI. The CDR3 DNA reads TGTGCCAGCAGTAGGGATCTAGCGGGGGGCTACGAGCAGTACTTC. Amino acid sequence: CASSRDLAGGYEQYF.

This clonotype was seen ten or more times. The genes are TRBV19 and TRBJ1-1; maybe TRBD1 (5 bases). The CDR3 runs to 13 residues. From germline, CDR1 is LNHDA and CDR2 SQIVND (reference sequence). V was clipped by 11 bases and J by 1 base, with 14 bases between them. The DNA of the CDR3 is TGTGCCGCATCAGGGCTCGCGAACACTGAAGCTTTCTTT. Translating gives CAASGLANTEAFF.

At least ten counts were recorded for this clonotype. The chain links TRBV7-9 to TRBJ2-3, with D possibly matching TRBD2 (6 bases). Germline assignment: CDR1 SEHNR and CDR2 FQNEAQ (reference sequence). The CDR3 length is 15 residues. The V and J ends lost 5 bases and 4 bases respectively, with 16 bases between them. This CDR3 reads CASSERLEFSDTQYF. The CDR3 DNA follows: TGTGCCAGCAGCGAACGACTAGAATTTTCAGATACGCAGTATTTT.

This clonotype has just a few counts. V usage is TRBV15 and J usage is TRBJ1-6, with a possible D match to TRBD1 (6 bases). This CDR3 has 16 amino acids. V was clipped by 11 bases and J by 10 bases, with 27 bases between them. From germline, CDR1 is LNHNV and CDR2 YYDKDF (reference sequence). The chain's CDR3 is CASQSRARGATSPLHF. The CDR3, as DNA: TGTGCCTCACAATCCAGGGCTAGGGGGGCAACCTCACCCCTCCACTTT.